A single sample gave rise to the 15 T cell receptor beta chains below, sequenced in a study of blood T cells in healthy people across ages. A second about 7 to 11 cycle PCR used barcoded and J-beta primers. MiXCR was run by TCRdb on the 5' RACE reads, yielding one entry per CDR3 protein. The sample has 1.5 million or so distinct CDR3 sequences, 42% seen once. The sequenced sample consisted of blood. These TCRs come from a woman aged 18-29 years in good health.

This clonotype was detected once. Compared with germline, one end of the junction differs, possibly owing to a read error. The CDR3 nucleotides are TGTGCCAGCAGCCCCTCGGGCCGAAAAGGCCCAGATACGCTGTATTTT. Translating it yields CASSPSGRKGPDTLYF. The rearrangement joins TRBV12-3 or TRBV12-4 to TRBJ2-3; no clear D gene. This CDR3 comprises 16 residues.

The rearrangement links TRBV20-1 to TRBJ2-5; TRBD1 agrees at 7 bases. The CDR3 is made up of 16 amino acids. CDR1 DFQATT and CDR2 SNEGSKA come from the germline V gene (reference sequence). The ends lost 2 bases at V and 11 bases at J; junction bases unmatched: 20. In DNA, the CDR3 is TGCAGTGCTAGACCCCCGTCGGTAGTCAGGGGGAATGAGCAGTACTTC. This gives the protein CSARPPSVVRGNEQYF.

This clonotype has just a few counts. The chain recombines TRBV5-1 with TRBJ2-7; D gene unclear. The CDR3 runs 14 residues. Trimming took 0 bases from V and 0 from J, leaving 7 bases between them. Per the germline V gene, CDR1 is SGHRS and CDR2 is YFSETQ. The CDR3 nucleotides read TGCGCCAGCAGCTTGGAGCCGTTCTCCTACGAGCAGTACTTC. Amino acids: CASSLEPFSYEQYF.

The chain joins TRBV6-1 to TRBJ1-5; TRBD1 is a possible D gene (5 bases). The V gene lost 7 bases and the J gene lost 5 bases, with 15 bases spanning the gap. This CDR3 has 14 amino acids. The V gene's germline CDR1 is MNHNS and CDR2 SASEGT. The CDR3 nucleotides read TGTGCCAGCATTCGTCAGGGCCTCTATCAGCCCCAGCATTTT. Protein product: CASIRQGLYQPQHF.

The chain employs TRBV29-1 and TRBJ1-1; D gene uncertain. The ends were cut back, 0 bases at V and 2 bases at J, with 7 bases in the middle. The CDR3 covers 13 residues. Germline V gives CDR1 SQVTM, CDR2 ANQGSEA. CDR3 residues: CSVEDSANTEAFF. The CDR3 nucleotides are TGCAGCGTTGAAGACAGTGCCAACACTGAAGCTTTCTTT.

This clonotype occurred a few times. V and J are TRBV3-1 and TRBJ2-7, with 10 bases identical to TRBD1. CDR1 is LGHDT and CDR2 is YNNKEL in the germline V gene (reference sequence). V lost 4 bases and J lost 3; bases outside the gene matches: 6. This CDR3 is 15 amino acids long. CDR3 sequence: CASSRKTGGGYEQYF. The CDR3 DNA reads as TGTGCCAGCAGCCGCAAGACAGGGGGCGGCTACGAGCAGTACTTC.

V is TRBV30 and J is TRBJ2-1, with D perhaps TRBD2 (7 bases). The CDR3 consists of 12 residues. Trimming left V 5 bases short and J 10 bases short, with 15 bases between. From germline, CDR1 is GTSNPN and CDR2 SVGIG (reference sequence). CDR3 amino acids: CAWRSGGHEQFF. CDR3 DNA sequence: TGTGCCTGGCGCTCCGGGGGGCACGAGCAGTTCTTC.

This clonotype showed up just a few times. V gene TRBV3-1 combines with J gene TRBJ2-5; TRBD1 or TRBD2 may be the D gene (5 bases each). V gave up 1 base and J gave up 4 bases, with 13 bases separating them. Per the germline V gene, CDR1 is LGHDT and CDR2 is YNNKEL (reference sequence). The CDR3 has 15 amino acids. DNA of the CDR3: TGTGCCAGCAGCCAAGCCGGGGACCTTGGAGAGACCCAGTACTTC. As protein: CASSQAGDLGETQYF.

Comments on this clonotype: An end of the junction differs from the germline gene, which may be a read error. The CDR3 here is CASSTTGGKAKNSQYF. The CDR3 nucleotides are TGTGCCAGCAGTACTACAGGGGGCAAGGCCAAAAACAGTCAGTACTTC. The chain carries TRBV6-5 and TRBJ2-4, with 9 bases aligning to TRBD1. Germline-derived CDR1 and CDR2 are MNHEY and SVGAGI. The CDR3 totals 16 residues.

This clonotype was seen repeatedly, ten times or more. The gene calls are TRBV27 and TRBJ2-1; 8 nucleotides agree with TRBD2. The CDR3 is made up of 14 amino acids. V lost 3 bases, J lost 6 bases, and 4 bases stayed unmatched. CDR1 MNHEY and CDR2 SMNVEV come from the germline V gene (reference sequence). This CDR3 reads CASSFREGPNEQFF. The CDR3 bases are TGTGCCAGCAGTTTTCGGGAGGGCCCCAATGAGCAGTTCTTC.

This clonotype was seen more than once but under ten times. The genes are TRBV25-1 and TRBJ2-1; 8 nucleotides align to TRBD2. Trimming cost V 5 bases and J 3 bases; bases outside gene matches: 9. Per germline, CDR1 MGHDK and CDR2 SYGVNS. The CDR3 sequence is 16 residues long. The CDR3 loop is CASSNYSGEIYNEQFF. CDR3 in DNA: TGTGCCAGCAGTAACTATAGCGGGGAGATCTACAATGAGCAGTTCTTC.

This clonotype has more than one count but fewer than ten. The V gene is TRBV19, the J gene TRBJ2-7; D remains ambiguous. The J call may be wrong; the DNA end is better matched by TRBJ2-5. The CDR3 length is 11 residues. The germline gives CDR1 LNHDA, CDR2 SQIVND (reference sequence). The chain's CDR3 is CASRARETQYF. DNA of the CDR3: TGTGCCAGTAGGGCCCGGGAGACCCAGTACTTC.

The table lists this clonotype with a few counts. The chain joins TRBV27 to TRBJ1-6; 9 bases agree with TRBD1. There are 14 residues in the CDR3. Germline CDR1 and CDR2: MNHEY and SMNVEV (reference sequence). After removal of 4 bases from V and 10 bases from J, the junction contained 5 bases not matched to a gene. CDR3 region: CASSSGQGSSPLHF. As DNA, the CDR3 is TGTGCCAGCAGTTCGGGACAGGGTAGCTCACCCCTCCACTTT.

The rearrangement joins TRBV5-1 to TRBJ2-1; 12 positions agree with TRBD2. The germline V gene encodes CDR1 SGHRS and CDR2 YFSETQ. This CDR3 has 20 residues. Trimming cost V 0 bases and J 0 bases; bases outside gene matches: 10. CDR3 loop: CASSLDPGTSGFSSYNEQFF. CDR3 bases: TGCGCCAGCAGCTTGGATCCAGGGACTAGCGGGTTCAGCTCCTACAATGAGCAGTTCTTC.

This clonotype occurred a few times. This chain uses TRBV12-3 or TRBV12-4 with TRBJ2-1; tentatively, D is TRBD1 or TRBD2 (5 bases each). V lost 1 base and J lost 7, with 14 bases in between. This CDR3 is 15 amino acids long. The CDR3 loop is CASSLGGTPINEQFF. The CDR3 DNA reads as TGTGCCAGCAGTTTAGGGGGGACGCCCATTAATGAGCAGTTCTTC.